Detailed here is one TCR beta chain. Its target is unknown. Other DNA sequences from this sample encode an identical CDR3 as well. The CDR3 loop spans 12 amino acids. V gave up 6 bases and J gave up 4 bases, with 7 bases separating them. From germline, CDR1 is MDHEN and CDR2 SYDVKM. This specimen comes from a study of T cells in localized non-small cell lung cancer. The study, taken as a whole, reports: T cell clonality was highest in uninvolved adjacent lung, above tumor. Sequencing, confined to only one tumor region, leaves heterogeneity possible.

TCRdb's copy holds only in-frame clones and misses some; the assay was immunoSEQ multiplex PCR. The sample carries some 21,000 clones, roughly nine tenths recorded once. This clonotype originated in a woman aged 35 to 75 with stage I lung adenocarcinoma. V gene TRBV28 combines with J gene TRBJ1-5; D ambiguous. The sample in question was peripheral blood, obtained before any cancer treatment. CDR3 DNA: TGTGCCAGCAGCTCCCCGAATCAGCCCCAGCATTTT. Translation: CASSSPNQPQHF.